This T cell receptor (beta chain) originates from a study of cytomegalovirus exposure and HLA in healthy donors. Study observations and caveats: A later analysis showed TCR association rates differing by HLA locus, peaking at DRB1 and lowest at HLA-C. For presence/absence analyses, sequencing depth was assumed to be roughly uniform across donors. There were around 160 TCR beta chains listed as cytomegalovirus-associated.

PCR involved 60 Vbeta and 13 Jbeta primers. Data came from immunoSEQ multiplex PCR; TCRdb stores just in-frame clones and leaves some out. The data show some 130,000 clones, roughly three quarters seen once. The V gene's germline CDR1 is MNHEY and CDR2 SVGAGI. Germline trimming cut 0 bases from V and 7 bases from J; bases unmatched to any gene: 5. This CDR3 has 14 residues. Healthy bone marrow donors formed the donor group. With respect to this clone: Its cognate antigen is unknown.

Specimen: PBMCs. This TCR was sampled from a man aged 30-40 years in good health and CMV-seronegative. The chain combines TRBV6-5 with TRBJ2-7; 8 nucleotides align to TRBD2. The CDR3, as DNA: TGTGCCAGCAGTTACTCATACGGGAGGGCTGAGCAGTACTTC. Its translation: CASSYSYGRAEQYF.